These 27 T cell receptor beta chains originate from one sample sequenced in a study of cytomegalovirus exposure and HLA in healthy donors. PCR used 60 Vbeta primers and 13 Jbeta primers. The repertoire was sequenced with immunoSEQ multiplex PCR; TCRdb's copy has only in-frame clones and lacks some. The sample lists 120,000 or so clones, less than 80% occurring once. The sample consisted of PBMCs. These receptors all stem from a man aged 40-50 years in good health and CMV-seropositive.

CDR3 region: CASSLAITQGMNTEAFF. CDR3 sequence (DNA): TGCGCCAGCAGCTTGGCCATTACCCAGGGTATGAACACTGAAGCTTTCTTT. The gene calls are TRBV5-1 and TRBJ1-1; D possibly corresponds to TRBD1 (5 bases). From germline, CDR1 is SGHRS and CDR2 YFSETQ. There are 17 residues in the CDR3. V was trimmed by 0 bases and J by 0 bases, leaving 15 bases between them.

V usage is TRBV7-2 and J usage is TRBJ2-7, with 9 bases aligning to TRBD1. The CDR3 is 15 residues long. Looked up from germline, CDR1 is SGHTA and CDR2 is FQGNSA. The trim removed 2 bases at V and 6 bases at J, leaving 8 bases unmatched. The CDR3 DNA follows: TGTGCCAGCAGCTTACATGGGACAGGGTCAGTCGAGCAGTACTTC. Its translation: CASSLHGTGSVEQYF.

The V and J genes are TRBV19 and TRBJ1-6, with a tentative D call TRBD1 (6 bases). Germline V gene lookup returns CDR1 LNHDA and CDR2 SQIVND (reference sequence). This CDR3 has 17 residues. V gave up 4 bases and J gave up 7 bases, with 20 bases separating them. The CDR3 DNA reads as TGTGCCAGTAGTACCACCCAGACAGGAGAAAAGAATTCACCCCTCCACTTT. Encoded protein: CASSTTQTGEKNSPLHF.

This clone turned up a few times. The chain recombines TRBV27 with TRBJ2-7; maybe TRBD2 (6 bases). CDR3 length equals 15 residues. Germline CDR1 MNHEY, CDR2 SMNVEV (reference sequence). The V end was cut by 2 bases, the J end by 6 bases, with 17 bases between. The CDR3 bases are TGTGCCAGCAGTTTACTCCGGGACTGGTCCGCCGAGCAGTACTTC. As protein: CASSLLRDWSAEQYF.

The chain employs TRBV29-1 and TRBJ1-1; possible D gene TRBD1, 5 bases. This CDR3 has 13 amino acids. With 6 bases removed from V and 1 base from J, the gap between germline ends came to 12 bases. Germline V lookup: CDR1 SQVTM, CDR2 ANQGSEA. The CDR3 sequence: CSVLGQGNTEAFF. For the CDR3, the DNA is TGCAGCGTCCTGGGGCAGGGGAACACTGAAGCTTTCTTT.

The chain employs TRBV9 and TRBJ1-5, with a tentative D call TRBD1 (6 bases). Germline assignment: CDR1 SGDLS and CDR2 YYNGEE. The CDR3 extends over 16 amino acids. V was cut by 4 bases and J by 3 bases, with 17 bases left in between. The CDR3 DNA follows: TGTGCCAGCAGCCCAGGGGAGGGGTCTTACAATCAGCCCCAGCATTTT. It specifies CASSPGEGSYNQPQHF.

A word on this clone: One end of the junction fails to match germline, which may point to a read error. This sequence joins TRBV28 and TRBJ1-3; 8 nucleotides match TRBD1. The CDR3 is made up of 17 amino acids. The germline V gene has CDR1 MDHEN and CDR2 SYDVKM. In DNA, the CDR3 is TGTGCCAGCACTTTACCTATTGGACAGGGAGGTGGCAACACCATATATTTT. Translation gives CASTLPIGQGGGNTIYF.

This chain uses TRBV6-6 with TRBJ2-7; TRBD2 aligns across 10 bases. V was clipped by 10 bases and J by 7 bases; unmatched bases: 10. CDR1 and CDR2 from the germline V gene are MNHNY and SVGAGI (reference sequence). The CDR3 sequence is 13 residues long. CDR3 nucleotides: TGTGCCACTAGACTAGCGGGTCATGGGGAGCAGTACTTC. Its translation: CATRLAGHGEQYF.

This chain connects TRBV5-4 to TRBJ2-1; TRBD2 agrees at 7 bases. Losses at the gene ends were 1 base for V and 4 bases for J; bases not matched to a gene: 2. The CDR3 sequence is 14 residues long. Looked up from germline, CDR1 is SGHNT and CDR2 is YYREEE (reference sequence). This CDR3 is CASSLLAEYNEQFF. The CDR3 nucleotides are TGTGCCAGCAGCTTGCTAGCGGAATACAATGAGCAGTTCTTC.

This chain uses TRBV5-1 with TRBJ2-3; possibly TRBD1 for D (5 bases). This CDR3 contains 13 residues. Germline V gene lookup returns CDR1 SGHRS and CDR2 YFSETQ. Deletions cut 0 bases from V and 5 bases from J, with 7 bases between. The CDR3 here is CASSLEGVDTQYF. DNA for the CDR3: TGCGCCAGCAGCTTGGAAGGGGTAGATACGCAGTATTTT.

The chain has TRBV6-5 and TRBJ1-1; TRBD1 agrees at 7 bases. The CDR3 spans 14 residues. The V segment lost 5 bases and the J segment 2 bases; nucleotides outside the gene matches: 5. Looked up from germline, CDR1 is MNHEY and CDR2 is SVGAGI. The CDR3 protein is CASSPGQLNTEAFF. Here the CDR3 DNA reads TGTGCCAGCAGTCCGGGACAGCTAAACACTGAAGCTTTCTTT.

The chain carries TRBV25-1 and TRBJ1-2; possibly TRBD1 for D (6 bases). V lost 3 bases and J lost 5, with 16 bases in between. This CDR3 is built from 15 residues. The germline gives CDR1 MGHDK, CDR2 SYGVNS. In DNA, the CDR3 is TGTGCCAGCAGTGATGGACAGCCTCCGGGTTATGGCTACACCTTC. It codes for CASSDGQPPGYGYTF.

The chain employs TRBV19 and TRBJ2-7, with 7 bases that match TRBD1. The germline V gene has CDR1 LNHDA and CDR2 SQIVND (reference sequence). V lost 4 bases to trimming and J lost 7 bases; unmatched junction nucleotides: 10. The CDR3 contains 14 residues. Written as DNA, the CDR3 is TGTGCCAGTAGTACCCACACAGGGGTCGGGGAGCAGTACTTC. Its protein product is CASSTHTGVGEQYF.

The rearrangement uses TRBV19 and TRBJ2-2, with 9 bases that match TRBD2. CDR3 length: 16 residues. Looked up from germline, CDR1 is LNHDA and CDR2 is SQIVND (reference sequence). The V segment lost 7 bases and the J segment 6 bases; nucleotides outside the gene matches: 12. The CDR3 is CASIPGVAGEAGELFF. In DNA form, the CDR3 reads TGTGCCAGTATCCCCGGGGTAGCGGGAGAAGCCGGGGAGCTGTTTTTT.

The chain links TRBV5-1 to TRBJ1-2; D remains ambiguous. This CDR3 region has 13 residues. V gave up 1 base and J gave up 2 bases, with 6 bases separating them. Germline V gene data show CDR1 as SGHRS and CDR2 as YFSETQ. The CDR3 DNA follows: TGCGCCAGCAGCTTGACAGAGAACTATGGCTACACCTTC. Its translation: CASSLTENYGYTF.

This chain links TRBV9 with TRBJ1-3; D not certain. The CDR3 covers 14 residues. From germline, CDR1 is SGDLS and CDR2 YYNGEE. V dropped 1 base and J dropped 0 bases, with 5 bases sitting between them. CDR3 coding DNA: TGTGCCAGCAGCGTATTCGGCTCTGGAAACACCATATATTTT. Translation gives CASSVFGSGNTIYF. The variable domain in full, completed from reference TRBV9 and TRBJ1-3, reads DSGVTQTPKHLITATGQRVTLRCSPRSGDLSVYWYQQSLDQGLQFLIQYYNGEERAKGNILERFSAQQFPDLHSELNLSSLELGDSALYFCASSVFGSGNTIYFGEGSWLTVV.

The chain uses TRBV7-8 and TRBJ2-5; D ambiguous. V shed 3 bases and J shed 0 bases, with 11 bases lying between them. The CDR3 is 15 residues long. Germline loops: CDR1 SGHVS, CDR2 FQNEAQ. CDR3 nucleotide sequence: TGTGCCAGCAGCTTTATGTTACAGTACCAAGAGACCCAGTACTTC. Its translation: CASSFMLQYQETQYF.

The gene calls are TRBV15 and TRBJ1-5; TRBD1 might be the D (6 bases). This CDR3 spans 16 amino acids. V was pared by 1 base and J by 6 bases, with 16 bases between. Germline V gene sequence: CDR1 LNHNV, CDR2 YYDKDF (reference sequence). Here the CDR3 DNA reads TGTGCCACCAGCAGAGGTTCAGGGGAGTTGTCTCAGCCCCAGCATTTT. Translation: CATSRGSGELSQPQHF.

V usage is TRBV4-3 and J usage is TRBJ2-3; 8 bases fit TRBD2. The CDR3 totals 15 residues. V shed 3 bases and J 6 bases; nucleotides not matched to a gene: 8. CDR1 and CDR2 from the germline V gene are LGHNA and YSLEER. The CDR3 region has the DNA TGCGCCAGCAGCCAGACTAGCGCAAGAGCGGATACGCAGTATTTT. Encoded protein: CASSQTSARADTQYF.

The DNA for the CDR3 is TGTGCCAGCAGTTACCGTGACAGGGCCTACGAGCAGTACTTC. Protein: CASSYRDRAYEQYF. The rearrangement uses TRBV6-5 and TRBJ2-7; 7 bases are shared with TRBD1. This CDR3 spans 14 amino acids. The V and J ends lost 2 bases and 2 bases, in that order; junction bases with no gene match: 3. Germline V gives CDR1 MNHEY, CDR2 SVGAGI.

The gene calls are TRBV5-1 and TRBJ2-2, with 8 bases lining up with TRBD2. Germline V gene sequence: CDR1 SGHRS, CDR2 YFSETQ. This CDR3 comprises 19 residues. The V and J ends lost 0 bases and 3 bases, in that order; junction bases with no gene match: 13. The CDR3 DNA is TGCGCCAGCAGCTTGGATGGAACCGGGGGGGCCGTCGACACCGGGGAGCTGTTTTTT. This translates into CASSLDGTGGAVDTGELFF.

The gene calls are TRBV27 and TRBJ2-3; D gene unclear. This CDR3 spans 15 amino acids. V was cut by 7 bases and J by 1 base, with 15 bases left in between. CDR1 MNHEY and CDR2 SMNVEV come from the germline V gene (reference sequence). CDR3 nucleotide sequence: TGTGCCAGCACCTCCTTACGCGTGGGCACAGATACGCAGTATTTT. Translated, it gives CASTSLRVGTDTQYF.

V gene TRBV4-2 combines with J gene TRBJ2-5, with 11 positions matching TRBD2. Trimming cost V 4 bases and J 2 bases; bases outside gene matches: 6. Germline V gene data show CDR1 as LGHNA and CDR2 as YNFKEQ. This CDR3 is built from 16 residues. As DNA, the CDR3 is TGTGCCAGCAGCCGCTTTAGCGGGGGGGAACAAGAGACCCAGTACTTC. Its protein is CASSRFSGGEQETQYF.

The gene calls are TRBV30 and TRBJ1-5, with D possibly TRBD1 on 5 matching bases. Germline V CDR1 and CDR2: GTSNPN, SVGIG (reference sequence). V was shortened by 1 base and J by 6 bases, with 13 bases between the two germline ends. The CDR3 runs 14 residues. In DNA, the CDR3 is TGTGCCTGGAGTGGGGACGGAGGGCCTCAGCCCCAGCATTTT. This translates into CAWSGDGGPQPQHF.

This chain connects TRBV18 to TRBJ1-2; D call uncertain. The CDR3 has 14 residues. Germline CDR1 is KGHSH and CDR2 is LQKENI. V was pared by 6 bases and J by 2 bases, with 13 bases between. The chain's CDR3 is CASSLGEVNYGYTF. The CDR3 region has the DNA TGTGCCAGCTCCCTCGGAGAGGTCAACTATGGCTACACCTTC.

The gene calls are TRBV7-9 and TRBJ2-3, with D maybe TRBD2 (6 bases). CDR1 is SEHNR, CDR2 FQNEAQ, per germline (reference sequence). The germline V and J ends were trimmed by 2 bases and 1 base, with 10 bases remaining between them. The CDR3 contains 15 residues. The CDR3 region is CASSLRRGGTDTQYF. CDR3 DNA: TGTGCCAGCAGCTTACGGCGGGGCGGCACAGATACGCAGTATTTT.

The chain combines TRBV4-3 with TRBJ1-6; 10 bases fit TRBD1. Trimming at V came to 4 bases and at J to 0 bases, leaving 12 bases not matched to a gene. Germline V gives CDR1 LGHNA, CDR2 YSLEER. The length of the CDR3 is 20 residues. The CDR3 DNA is TGCGCCAGCAGCCGCCGTACCGGGACAGGGGATAGCTCCTATAATTCACCCCTCCACTTT. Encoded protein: CASSRRTGTGDSSYNSPLHF.